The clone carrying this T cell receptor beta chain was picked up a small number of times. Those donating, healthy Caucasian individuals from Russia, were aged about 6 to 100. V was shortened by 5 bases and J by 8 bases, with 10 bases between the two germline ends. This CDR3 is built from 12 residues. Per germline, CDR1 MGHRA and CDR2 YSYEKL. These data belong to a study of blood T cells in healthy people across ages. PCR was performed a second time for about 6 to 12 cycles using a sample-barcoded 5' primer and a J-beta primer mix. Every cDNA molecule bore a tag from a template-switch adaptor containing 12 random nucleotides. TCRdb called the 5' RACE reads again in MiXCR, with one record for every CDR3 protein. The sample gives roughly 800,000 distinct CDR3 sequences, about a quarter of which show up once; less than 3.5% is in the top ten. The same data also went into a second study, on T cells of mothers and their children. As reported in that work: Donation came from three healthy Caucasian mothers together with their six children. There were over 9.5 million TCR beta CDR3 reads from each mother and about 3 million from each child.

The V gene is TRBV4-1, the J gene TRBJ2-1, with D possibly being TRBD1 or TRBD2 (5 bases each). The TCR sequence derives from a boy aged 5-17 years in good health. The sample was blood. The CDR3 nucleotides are TGCGCCAGCAGCGGGGGTAGCGATGAGCAGTTCTTC. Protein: CASSGGSDEQFF.